Following are 28 T cell receptor beta chains from one sample sequenced in a study of T cell responses to AZD1222 COVID-19 vaccine. Libraries were prepared by immunoSEQ multiplex PCR; TCRdb keeps only in-frame clonotypes and omits some of them. The table shows about 150,000 clones, with almost 95% occurring only once. Sequenced material: peripheral blood, taken on day 0 of AZD1222 vaccination. The receptors come from an adult in good health.

This sequence joins TRBV5-4 and TRBJ2-3; TRBD2 matches at 7 bases. The CDR3 sequence is 15 residues long. Trimming removed 2 bases from V and 4 bases from J; junction bases left unmatched: 7. CDR1 SGHNT and CDR2 YYREEE come from the germline V gene (reference sequence). CDR3 sequence reads: CASSFAGVVSDTQYF. For the CDR3, the DNA is TGTGCCAGCAGCTTCGCGGGAGTAGTTTCAGATACGCAGTATTTT.

The chain is built from TRBV4-3 and TRBJ2-3; 7 positions agree with TRBD2. This CDR3 is 17 amino acids long. CDR1 LGHNA and CDR2 YSLEER come from the germline V gene. V was pared by 4 bases and J by 2 bases, with 12 bases of the junction left unmatched. CDR3 DNA sequence: TGCGCCAGCAGCCGCAAGGCGCGGCTAGCGGTCACAGATACGCAGTATTTT. Its protein is CASSRKARLAVTDTQYF.

The chain employs TRBV18 and TRBJ1-1, with D uncertain. The ends were cut back, 0 bases at V and 1 base at J, with 6 bases in the middle. This CDR3 is 14 amino acids long. The V gene's germline CDR1 is KGHSH and CDR2 LQKENI. This chain's CDR3 is CASSPPWGNTEAFF. The CDR3 bases are TGTGCCAGCTCACCACCGTGGGGGAACACTGAAGCTTTCTTT.

The chain is built from TRBV27 and TRBJ1-2; D gene unclear. CDR3 length: 13 amino acids. V was clipped by 6 bases and J by 2 bases, with 10 bases between them. From germline, CDR1 is MNHEY and CDR2 SMNVEV (reference sequence). CDR3 sequence reads: CASSHQANYGYTF. CDR3 coding DNA: TGTGCCAGCAGCCATCAGGCCAACTATGGCTACACCTTC.

V usage is TRBV6-5 and J usage is TRBJ2-3, with TRBD1 matching 12 bases. Germline trimming cut 10 bases from V and 6 bases from J; bases unmatched to any gene: 5. The CDR3 has 13 amino acids. Germline-derived CDR1 and CDR2 are MNHEY and SVGAGI. The CDR3 loop is CATGTGGVDTQYF. The CDR3 DNA reads as TGTGCCACCGGGACAGGGGGCGTTGATACGCAGTATTTT.

This clone was seen only once. The chain couples TRBV7-8 to TRBJ1-2; a weak D match, TRBD1 (5 bases). CDR1 is SGHVS and CDR2 is FQNEAQ in the germline V gene. V lost 1 base to trimming and J lost 7 bases, with 10 bases between them. The CDR3 contains 13 residues. The CDR3 nucleotides read TGTGCCAGCAGCTTAGAGAGGGGAAGTGGCTACACCTTC. Translation: CASSLERGSGYTF.

The V and J genes are TRBV5-4 and TRBJ1-4; 8 bases are shared with TRBD1. CDR1 and CDR2 (germline): SGHNT, YYREEE (reference sequence). The CDR3 extends over 15 amino acids. V dropped 4 bases and J dropped 3; count of bases not matched to a gene: 5. The CDR3 DNA is TGTGCCAGCAGCCCAGGACAGGGCTCTAATGAAAAACTGTTTTTT. Translating it yields CASSPGQGSNEKLFF. Combining the CDR3 with reference TRBV5-4 and TRBJ1-4 gives the whole variable domain ETGVTQSPTHLIKTRGQQVTLRCSSQSGHNTVSWYQQALGQGPQFIFQYYREEENGRGNFPPRFSGLQFPNYSSELNVNALELDDSALYLCASSPGQGSNEKLFFGSGTQLSVL.

The rearrangement joins TRBV3-1 (or the pseudogene TRBV3-2) to TRBJ1-6, with D possibly being TRBD1 (5 bases). The germline gives CDR1 LGHDT, CDR2 YNNKEL (reference sequence). V shed 1 base and J shed 2 bases, with 15 bases lying between them. The CDR3 has 18 residues. CDR3 DNA sequence: TGTGCCAGCAGCCAAGTCAAACAAGGGACGGCCTATAATTCACCCCTCCACTTT. This translates into CASSQVKQGTAYNSPLHF.

The chain combines TRBV3-1 (or the pseudogene TRBV3-2) with TRBJ2-3; TRBD2 aligns across 14 bases. Trimming cost V 3 bases and J 6 bases; bases outside gene matches: 8. CDR1 LGHDT and CDR2 YNNKEL come from the germline V gene (reference sequence). This CDR3 has 17 amino acids. Here the CDR3 DNA reads TGTGCCAGCAGCCACCCCGGGACTAGCGGGGGCCCGGATACGCAGTATTTT. This codes for CASSHPGTSGGPDTQYF.

This sequence joins TRBV7-2 and TRBJ1-6; 7 bases match TRBD1. This CDR3 contains 15 residues. Per the germline V gene, CDR1 is SGHTA and CDR2 is FQGNSA. Trimming removed 5 bases from V and 6 bases from J; junction bases left unmatched: 7. CDR3 in amino acids: CASSPGDRLNSPLHF. The CDR3 DNA reads as TGTGCCAGCAGCCCAGGGGACAGACTTAATTCACCCCTCCACTTT.

The chain links TRBV28 to TRBJ2-5; D possibly matches TRBD1 or TRBD2 (5 bases each). The germline CDR1 and CDR2 sequences are MDHEN and SYDVKM. V lost 11 bases, J lost 0 bases, and 16 bases lay in between. CDR3 length: 14 amino acids. This chain's CDR3 is CAAGQRGHQETQYF. CDR3 bases: TGTGCCGCCGGCCAGAGGGGTCACCAAGAGACCCAGTACTTC.

Here the CDR3 DNA reads TGTGCCAGCAGTTACGGGTTGGGTCAGGACGCCTACGAGCAGTACTTC. Translating it yields CASSYGLGQDAYEQYF. The chain employs TRBV6-5 and TRBJ2-7; D unclear. Germline CDR1 reads MNHEY; CDR2 reads SVGAGI. The CDR3 has 16 residues. V was shortened by 2 bases and J by 2 bases, with 16 bases between the two germline ends.

The J gene is TRBJ1-1, the V gene TRBV5-1; a possible D gene is TRBD1 (6 bases). This CDR3 spans 13 amino acids. The germline gives CDR1 SGHRS, CDR2 YFSETQ. V shed 7 bases and J shed 1 base, with 11 bases lying between them. The CDR3 nucleotides are TGCGCCAGCTTCGGACAGCCGAACACTGAAGCTTTCTTT. Encoded protein: CASFGQPNTEAFF. The full variable domain, its missing parts supplied by reference TRBV5-1 and TRBJ1-1, is KAGVTQTPRYLIKTRGQQVTLSCSPISGHRSVSWYQQTPGQGLQFLFEYFSETQRNKGNFPGRFSGRQFSNSRSEMNVSTLELGDSALYLCASFGQPNTEAFFGQGTRLTVV.

V is TRBV7-9 and J is TRBJ1-3, with TRBD1 identical over 7 bases. The CDR3 covers 16 residues. V was pared by 6 bases and J by 3 bases, with 11 bases of the junction left unmatched. CDR1 and CDR2 from the germline V gene are SEHNR and FQNEAQ (reference sequence). This chain's CDR3 is CASSPRGGTGGNTIYF. In DNA form, the CDR3 reads TGTGCCAGCAGTCCCCGAGGGGGCACGGGTGGAAACACCATATATTTT. The complete variable domain, with remaining parts taken from reference TRBV7-9 and TRBJ1-3, reads DTGVSQNPRHKITKRGQNVTFRCDPISEHNRLYWYRQTLGQGPEFLTYFQNEAQLEKSRLLSDRFSAERPKGSFSTLEIQRTEQGDSAMYLCASSPRGGTGGNTIYFGEGSWLTVV.

This clone was seen only once. At one of its ends the junction is not consistent with the germline gene, which may arise from a read error. The gene calls are TRBV18 and TRBJ2-1; TRBD2 aligns across 8 bases. The CDR3 totals 15 residues. The germline gives CDR1 KGHSH, CDR2 LQKENI. The CDR3 DNA reads TGTGTCAGCTCATCAGGCGGGGGGCTAAACAATGAGCAGTTCTTC. Translation: CVSSSGGGLNNEQFF.

The chain carries TRBV5-1 and TRBJ2-7; 8 nucleotides agree with TRBD2. V lost 7 bases and J lost 0; bases outside the gene matches: 6. The CDR3 covers 14 residues. Germline CDR1 is SGHRS and CDR2 is YFSETQ. DNA for the CDR3: TGCGCCAGCCGTAGCGGGACGAACTCCTACGAGCAGTACTTC. This sequence encodes CASRSGTNSYEQYF. The full variable domain, with the rest looked up from reference TRBV5-1 and TRBJ2-7, is KAGVTQTPRYLIKTRGQQVTLSCSPISGHRSVSWYQQTPGQGLQFLFEYFSETQRNKGNFPGRFSGRQFSNSRSEMNVSTLELGDSALYLCASRSGTNSYEQYFGPGTRLTVT.

This clone appeared once. The J gene is TRBJ2-1, the V gene TRBV7-2, with 10 bases that match TRBD2. Germline CDR1 and CDR2: SGHTA and FQGNSA. The CDR3 covers 18 residues. The trim removed 5 bases at V and 3 bases at J, leaving 13 bases unmatched. CDR3 coding DNA: TGTGCCAGCAGCCTCCAATTGATAGCGGGAGGTAACTACAATGAGCAGTTCTTC. Amino acid sequence: CASSLQLIAGGNYNEQFF.

The chain's CDR3 is CASSYGVGDSGNTIYF. In DNA form, the CDR3 reads TGTGCCAGCAGTTACGGCGTCGGTGACTCTGGAAACACCATATATTTT. The rearrangement uses TRBV6-5 and TRBJ1-3; unclear D gene. Germline V gives CDR1 MNHEY, CDR2 SVGAGI. The CDR3 consists of 16 residues. Trimming shortened V by 2 bases and J by 0 bases, and 11 bases separated the two germline ends.

This clone was detected once. The chain employs TRBV2 and TRBJ2-7, with 12 bases fitting TRBD2. The CDR3 covers 16 residues. V trimming: 6 bases; J trimming: 4 bases; junction bases outside the gene matches: 10. From germline, CDR1 is SNHLY and CDR2 FYNNEI. The CDR3 bases are TGTGCCAGCAGCGAGGGACTAGCGGGCACGCTGTACGAGCAGTACTTC. It specifies CASSEGLAGTLYEQYF. Full variable domain (rest looked up from reference TRBV2 and TRBJ2-7): EPEVTQTPSHQVTQMGQEVILRCVPISNHLYFYWYRQILGQKVEFLVSFYNNEISEKSEIFDDQFSVERPDGSNFTLKIRSTKLEDSAMYFCASSEGLAGTLYEQYFGPGTRLTVT.

The V call is TRBV6-4, the J call TRBJ1-2; 7 bases align to TRBD1. This CDR3 contains 15 residues. V shed 8 bases and J 4 bases; nucleotides not matched to a gene: 13. Germline CDR1 is MRHNA and CDR2 is SNTAGT. This CDR3 is CASCPQAGQSYGYTF. CDR3 DNA sequence: TGTGCCAGCTGTCCCCAAGCGGGACAGTCCTATGGCTACACCTTC.

This clone appeared a single time. V is TRBV10-3 and J is TRBJ2-7; 9 nucleotides agree with TRBD2. Germline trimming cut 0 bases from V and 4 bases from J; bases unmatched to any gene: 7. The CDR3 is 16 amino acids. Germline CDR1 is ENHRY and CDR2 is SYGVKD. The CDR3 reads CAISESKGSGGYEQYF. The CDR3 DNA reads as TGTGCCATCAGTGAGTCGAAGGGCAGCGGGGGGTACGAGCAGTACTTC.

V and J are TRBV5-5 and TRBJ2-5; 7 bases are shared with TRBD2. V lost 3 bases and J lost 5; bases outside the gene matches: 10. Germline V gives CDR1 SGHKS, CDR2 YYEKEE (reference sequence). CDR3 length: 15 amino acids. DNA for the CDR3: TGTGCCAGCAGCTCCGGGGGGTCGGGGACTGAGACCCAGTACTTC. Translated: CASSSGGSGTETQYF.

The gene calls are TRBV28 and TRBJ1-2; 7 bases agree with TRBD1. Germline trimming cut 4 bases from V and 4 bases from J; bases unmatched to any gene: 9. The CDR3 has 15 amino acids. Per germline, CDR1 MDHEN and CDR2 SYDVKM. As DNA, the CDR3 is TGTGCCAGCAGTTCAACAGGGGAGGAGGTCTATGGCTACACCTTC. This translates into CASSSTGEEVYGYTF.

The rearrangement uses TRBV3-1 (or the pseudogene TRBV3-2) and TRBJ1-1, with D unresolved. The CDR3 sequence is 16 residues long. The V and J ends lost 2 bases and 5 bases respectively, with 18 bases between them. Germline V gives CDR1 LGHDT, CDR2 YNNKEL (reference sequence). In DNA form, the CDR3 reads TGTGCCAGCAGCCAAAGGCGCGGTGGGTTGGGGACTGAAGCTTTCTTT. Its protein product is CASSQRRGGLGTEAFF.

This chain joins TRBV10-3 and TRBJ1-2, with 12 bases identical to TRBD1. Trimming removed 2 bases from V and 7 bases from J; junction bases left unmatched: 8. The CDR3 is made up of 16 amino acids. The V gene's germline CDR1 is ENHRY and CDR2 SYGVKD. The CDR3 here is CAISELVGTGGSGYTF. As DNA, the CDR3 is TGTGCCATCAGTGAGCTCGTGGGGACAGGGGGCTCTGGCTACACCTTC.

In DNA form, the CDR3 reads TGTGCCAGCAGCTTAGATTGGTCTGGGACCCAGTACTTC. Its protein product is CASSLDWSGTQYF. The rearrangement uses TRBV7-6 and TRBJ2-5; D is undetermined. The CDR3 runs 13 residues. V was cut by 1 base and J by 7 bases, with 10 bases left in between. CDR1 is SGHVS and CDR2 is FNYEAQ in the germline V gene.

V is TRBV5-4 and J is TRBJ2-7; D is tentatively TRBD1 or TRBD2 (6 bases each). The V end was cut by 2 bases, the J end by 9 bases, with 12 bases between. The CDR3 totals 12 residues. Germline CDR1 reads SGHNT; CDR2 reads YYREEE (reference sequence). CDR3 DNA sequence: TGTGCCAGCAGCTTTGGGGGGCAAGGGCAGTACTTC. Translation gives CASSFGGQGQYF.

The CDR3 sequence: CASRGLAGRTDTQYF. Here the CDR3 DNA reads TGTGCCAGCAGGGGACTAGCGGGACGCACAGATACGCAGTATTTT. The chain has TRBV2 and TRBJ2-3; 13 bases are shared with TRBD2. J gave up 1 base and V 6 bases, and 1 base lay outside the gene matches. CDR3 length equals 15 residues. The germline gives CDR1 SNHLY, CDR2 FYNNEI.